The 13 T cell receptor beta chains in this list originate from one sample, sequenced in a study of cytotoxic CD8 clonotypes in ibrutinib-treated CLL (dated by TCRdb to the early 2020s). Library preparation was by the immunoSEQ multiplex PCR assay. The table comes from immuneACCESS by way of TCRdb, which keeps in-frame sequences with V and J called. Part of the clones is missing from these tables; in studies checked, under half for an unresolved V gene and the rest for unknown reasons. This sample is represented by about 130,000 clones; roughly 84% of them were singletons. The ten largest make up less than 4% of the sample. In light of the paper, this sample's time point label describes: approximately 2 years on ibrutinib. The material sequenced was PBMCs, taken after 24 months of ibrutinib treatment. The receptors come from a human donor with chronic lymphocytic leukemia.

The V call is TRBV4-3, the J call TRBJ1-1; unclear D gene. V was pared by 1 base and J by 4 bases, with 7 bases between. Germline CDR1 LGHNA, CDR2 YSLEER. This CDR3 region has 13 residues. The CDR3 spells CASSQGQFTEAFF. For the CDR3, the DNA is TGCGCCAGCAGCCAAGGTCAGTTCACTGAAGCTTTCTTT.

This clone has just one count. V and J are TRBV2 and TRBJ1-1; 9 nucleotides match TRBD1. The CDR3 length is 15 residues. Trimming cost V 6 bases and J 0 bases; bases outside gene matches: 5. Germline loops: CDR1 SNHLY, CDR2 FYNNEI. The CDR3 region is CASRGWDRVNTEAFF. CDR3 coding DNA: TGTGCCAGCAGGGGGTGGGACAGGGTGAACACTGAAGCTTTCTTT.

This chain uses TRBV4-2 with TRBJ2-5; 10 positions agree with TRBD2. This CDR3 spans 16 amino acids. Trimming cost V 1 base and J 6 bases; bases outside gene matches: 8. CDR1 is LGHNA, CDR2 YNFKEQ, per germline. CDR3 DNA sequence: TGTGCCAGCAGCCAAGGCGCAGCGGGGGGGCCGAAGACCCAGTACTTC. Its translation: CASSQGAAGGPKTQYF.

The CDR3 DNA reads TGTGCCAGCAGCTTATCGGCGACGAGAGGGACGTACAATGAGCAGTTCTTC. Translated, it gives CASSLSATRGTYNEQFF. The chain has TRBV7-3 and TRBJ2-1, with D possibly called TRBD1 or TRBD2 (5 bases each). Trimming took off 2 bases at V and 4 bases at J, with 18 bases between the two ends. The CDR3 sequence is 17 residues long. Germline values: CDR1 SGHTA, CDR2 FQGTGA.

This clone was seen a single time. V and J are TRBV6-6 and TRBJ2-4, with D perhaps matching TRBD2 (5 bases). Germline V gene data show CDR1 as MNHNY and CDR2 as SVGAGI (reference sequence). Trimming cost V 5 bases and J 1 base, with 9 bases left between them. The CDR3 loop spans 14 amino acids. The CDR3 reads CASSPPGAKNIQYF. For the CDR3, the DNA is TGTGCCAGCAGTCCCCCGGGGGCCAAAAACATTCAGTACTTC.

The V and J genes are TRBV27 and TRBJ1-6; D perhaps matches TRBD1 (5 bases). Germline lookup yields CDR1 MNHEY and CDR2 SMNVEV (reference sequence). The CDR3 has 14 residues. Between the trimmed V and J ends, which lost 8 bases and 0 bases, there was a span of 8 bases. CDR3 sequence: CASRGSSYNSPLHF. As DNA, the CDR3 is TGTGCCAGCCGGGGGAGCTCCTATAATTCACCCCTCCACTTT.

The CDR3: CASSNGGEDSDEQYF. DNA of the CDR3: TGTGCCAGTAGTAATGGCGGGGAAGATAGTGACGAGCAGTACTTC. V usage is TRBV19 and J usage is TRBJ2-7; TRBD2 might be the D (6 bases). The CDR3 contains 15 residues. Deletions cut 4 bases from V and 5 bases from J, with 18 bases between. Per the germline V gene, CDR1 is LNHDA and CDR2 is SQIVND (reference sequence). The variable domain in full, completed from reference TRBV19 and TRBJ2-7, reads DGGITQSPKYLFRKEGQNVTLSCEQNLNHDAMYWYRQDPGQGLRLIYYSQIVNDFQKGDIAEGYSVSREKKESFPLTVTSAQKNPTAFYLCASSNGGEDSDEQYFGPGTRLTVT.

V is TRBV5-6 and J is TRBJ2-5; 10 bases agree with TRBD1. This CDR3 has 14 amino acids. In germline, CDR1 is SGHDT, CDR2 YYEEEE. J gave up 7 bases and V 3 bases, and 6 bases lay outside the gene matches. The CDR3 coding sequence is TGTGCCAGCAGCTACGGGACAGGGGTGGCGACCCAGTACTTC. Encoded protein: CASSYGTGVATQYF.

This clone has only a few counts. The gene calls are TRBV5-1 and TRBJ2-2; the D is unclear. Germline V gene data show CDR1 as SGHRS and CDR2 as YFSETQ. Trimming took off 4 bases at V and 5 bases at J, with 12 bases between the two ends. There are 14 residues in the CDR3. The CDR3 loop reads CASSIEQLTGELFF. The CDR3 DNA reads TGCGCCAGCAGCATTGAACAGCTAACCGGGGAGCTGTTTTTT.

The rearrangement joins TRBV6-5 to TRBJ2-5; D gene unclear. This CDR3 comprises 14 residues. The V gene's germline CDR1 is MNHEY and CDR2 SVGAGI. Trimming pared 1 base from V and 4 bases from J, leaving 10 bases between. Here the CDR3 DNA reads TGTGCCAGCAGTTACTATGCCAGTTCAGAGACCCAGTACTTC. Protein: CASSYYASSETQYF.

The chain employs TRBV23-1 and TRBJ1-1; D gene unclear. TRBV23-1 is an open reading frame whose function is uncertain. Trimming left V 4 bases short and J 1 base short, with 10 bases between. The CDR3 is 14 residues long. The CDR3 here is CASSRPDSNTEAFF. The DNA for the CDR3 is TGCGCCAGCAGTCGGCCCGATTCGAACACTGAAGCTTTCTTT.

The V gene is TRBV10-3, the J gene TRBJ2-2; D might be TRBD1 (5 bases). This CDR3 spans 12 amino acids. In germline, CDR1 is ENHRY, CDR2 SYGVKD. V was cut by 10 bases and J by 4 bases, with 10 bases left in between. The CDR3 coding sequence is TGTGCCACCAAAGGGGTCACCGGGGAGCTGTTTTTT. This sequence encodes CATKGVTGELFF.

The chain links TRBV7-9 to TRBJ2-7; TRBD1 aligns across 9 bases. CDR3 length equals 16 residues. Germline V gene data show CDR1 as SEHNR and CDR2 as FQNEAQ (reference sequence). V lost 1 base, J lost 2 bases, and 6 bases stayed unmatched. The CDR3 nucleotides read TGTGCCAGCAGCTTAGTGGAGACAGGGGGGACCTACGAGCAGTACTTC. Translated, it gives CASSLVETGGTYEQYF.